Shown below are 17 T cell receptor beta chains from a single sample sequenced in a study of cytomegalovirus exposure and HLA in healthy donors. Use of 60 Vbeta and 13 Jbeta primers characterized the PCR. Profiled with immunoSEQ multiplex PCR; TCRdb holds only in-frame clones, not every one. The sample yields 130,000 to 150,000 clones, roughly 83% seen once. The sample comprised PBMCs. The source is a man aged 35-49 years in good health and CMV-seropositive.

The V call is TRBV6-6, the J call TRBJ2-3; 7 bases agree with TRBD2. Germline CDR1 MNHNY, CDR2 SVGAGI (reference sequence). The length of the CDR3 is 15 residues. Germline trimming cut 5 bases from V and 5 bases from J; bases unmatched to any gene: 10. CDR3 nucleotides: TGTGCCAGCAGTCCCGGGACTACCCTCGGAGATACGCAGTATTTT. This encodes CASSPGTTLGDTQYF.

This clone was counted a single time. The CDR3 DNA is TGTGCCAGCAGCTCGGAGGCCACCTACAATGAGCAGTTCTTC. It translates to CASSSEATYNEQFF. The V and J genes are TRBV9 and TRBJ2-1; the D gene is possibly TRBD2 (5 bases). Trimming stripped 4 bases from V and 2 bases from J, with 10 bases between. The CDR3 totals 14 residues. Germline loops: CDR1 SGDLS, CDR2 YYNGEE.

Concerning this clone itself: The junction does not match germline at one end; this may be a read error. This rearrangement joins TRBV29-1 to TRBJ1-1; 9 bases agree with TRBD1. The CDR3 contains 14 residues. The germline CDR1 and CDR2 sequences are SQVTM and ANQGSEA. CDR3 sequence: CSADRGILNTEASF. CDR3 nucleotide sequence: TGCAGCGCCGACAGGGGGATCTTGAACACTGAAGCTTCCTTT.

The chain links TRBV5-1 to TRBJ1-1; 7 bases map to TRBD1. The CDR3 loop spans 15 amino acids. Unmatched junction bases numbered 6, after V lost 3 bases and J lost 1 base. From germline, CDR1 is SGHRS and CDR2 YFSETQ. The CDR3 DNA reads as TGCGCCAGCAGCTCCGTGGGACAGACGAACACTGAAGCTTTCTTT. The encoded protein is CASSSVGQTNTEAFF.

This chain connects TRBV19 to TRBJ2-5, with D unresolved. The CDR3 sequence is 13 residues long. Germline V gene data show CDR1 as LNHDA and CDR2 as SQIVND (reference sequence). V shed 5 bases and J shed 3 bases, with 10 bases lying between them. CDR3 amino acids: CASSLVQEETQYF. The CDR3, as DNA: TGTGCCAGTAGTCTGGTCCAGGAAGAGACCCAGTACTTC.

The rearrangement uses TRBV5-1 and TRBJ2-3; 10 bases are a match to TRBD2. There are 15 residues in the CDR3. The germline CDR1 and CDR2 sequences are SGHRS and YFSETQ. The trim removed 1 base at V and 7 bases at J, leaving 6 bases unmatched. CDR3 nucleotide sequence: TGCGCCAGCAGCTTGTCGTCTAGCGGGGGCAATACGCAGTATTTT. Protein sequence: CASSLSSSGGNTQYF.

The chain carries TRBV10-3 and TRBJ2-2, with D perhaps TRBD1 (6 bases). V was clipped by 4 bases and J by 1 base, with 7 bases between them. Per the germline V gene, CDR1 is ENHRY and CDR2 is SYGVKD. The CDR3 length is 14 residues. Here the CDR3 reads CAISGTENTGELFF. Written as DNA, the CDR3 is TGTGCCATCAGTGGGACAGAGAACACCGGGGAGCTGTTTTTT.

This rearrangement joins TRBV10-3 to TRBJ2-1, with D possibly matching TRBD2 (5 bases). The CDR3 totals 13 residues. Per the germline V gene, CDR1 is ENHRY and CDR2 is SYGVKD. The ends were cut back, 3 bases at V and 5 bases at J, with 8 bases in the middle. CDR3 sequence reads: CAISDLRDNEQFF. As DNA, the CDR3 is TGTGCCATCAGTGACCTGAGGGACAATGAGCAGTTCTTC.

The genes are TRBV9 and TRBJ2-5, with TRBD2 identical over 9 bases. Trimming cost V 0 bases and J 4 bases; bases outside gene matches: 4. This CDR3 spans 15 amino acids. Germline CDR1 SGDLS, CDR2 YYNGEE. CDR3: CASSVGGRAGETQYF. The CDR3 DNA reads as TGTGCCAGCAGCGTAGGCGGGAGGGCCGGAGAGACCCAGTACTTC.

This clone is a singleton in its sample. The chain uses TRBV25-1 and TRBJ2-7; D unclear. CDR3 length: 14 amino acids. Trimming pared 2 bases from V and 4 bases from J, leaving 12 bases between. Germline V gives CDR1 MGHDK, CDR2 SYGVNS. CDR3 DNA sequence: TGTGCCAGCAGTGAACTTTCGGGTAGATACGAGCAGTACTTC. It is translated as CASSELSGRYEQYF.

This sequence joins TRBV6-1 and TRBJ1-1; a possible D gene is TRBD1 (6 bases). The CDR3 extends over 14 amino acids. From germline, CDR1 is MNHNS and CDR2 SASEGT. V shed 2 bases and J shed 5 bases, with 12 bases lying between them. CDR3 loop: CASSEQQGRTEAFF. CDR3 nucleotides: TGTGCCAGCAGTGAACAACAGGGAAGGACTGAAGCTTTCTTT.

A few counts support this clone. V and J are TRBV7-6 and TRBJ2-1; unclear D gene. The CDR3 totals 12 residues. Trimming removed 2 bases at V and 7 bases at J, with 6 bases between. Looked up from germline, CDR1 is SGHVS and CDR2 is FNYEAQ. CDR3 sequence (DNA): TGTGCCAGCAGCTTAATTTCGAATGAGCAGTTCTTC. Its translation is CASSLISNEQFF.

CDR3 in amino acids: CASRSSGQLFYEQYF. CDR3 bases: TGTGCCAGTCGATCCTCGGGACAGTTATTCTACGAGCAGTACTTC. The chain recombines TRBV19 with TRBJ2-7; 7 bases match TRBD1. Germline CDR1 and CDR2: LNHDA and SQIVND (reference sequence). After removal of 8 bases from V and 3 bases from J, the junction contained 13 bases not matched to a gene. The CDR3 extends over 15 amino acids. Full variable domain (missing parts from reference TRBV19 and TRBJ2-7): DGGITQSPKYLFRKEGQNVTLSCEQNLNHDAMYWYRQDPGQGLRLIYYSQIVNDFQKGDIAEGYSVSREKKESFPLTVTSAQKNPTAFYLCASRSSGQLFYEQYFGPGTRLTVT.

This chain joins TRBV18 and TRBJ1-2; 8 nucleotides align to TRBD1. Germline values: CDR1 KGHSH, CDR2 LQKENI. V was pared by 3 bases and J by 3 bases, with 6 bases of the junction left unmatched. The CDR3 totals 15 residues. The chain's CDR3 is CASSPGQVTYYGYTF. CDR3 in DNA: TGTGCCAGCTCACCGGGACAGGTGACCTACTATGGCTACACCTTC.

This chain uses TRBV19 with TRBJ1-2, with D possibly TRBD1 on 5 matching bases. V lost 4 bases and J lost 6, with 12 bases in between. Germline V gene data show CDR1 as LNHDA and CDR2 as SQIVND (reference sequence). This CDR3 has 13 amino acids. The DNA of the CDR3 is TGTGCCAGTAGTAGCCAGGGCAACAATGGCTACACCTTC. As protein: CASSSQGNNGYTF.

The chain carries TRBV7-3 and TRBJ1-2; 7 bases match TRBD1. Germline-derived CDR1 and CDR2 are SGHTA and FQGTGA. Trimming took 6 bases from V and 4 from J; bases not matched to a gene: 11. The CDR3 contains 15 residues. CDR3 in DNA: TGTGCCAGCAGTCCTATTACAGGGGAAGGCTATGGCTACACCTTC. It is translated as CASSPITGEGYGYTF.

This sequence joins TRBV29-1 and TRBJ2-5; 10 nucleotides match TRBD1. TRBJ2-7 explains the end of the DNA better; the J call may be wrong. Germline CDR1 SQVTM, CDR2 ANQGSEA. The CDR3 is 13 amino acids. This chain's CDR3 is CSVGTGGEDEQYF. CDR3 coding DNA: TGCAGCGTTGGGACAGGGGGGGAGGACGAGCAGTACTTC.